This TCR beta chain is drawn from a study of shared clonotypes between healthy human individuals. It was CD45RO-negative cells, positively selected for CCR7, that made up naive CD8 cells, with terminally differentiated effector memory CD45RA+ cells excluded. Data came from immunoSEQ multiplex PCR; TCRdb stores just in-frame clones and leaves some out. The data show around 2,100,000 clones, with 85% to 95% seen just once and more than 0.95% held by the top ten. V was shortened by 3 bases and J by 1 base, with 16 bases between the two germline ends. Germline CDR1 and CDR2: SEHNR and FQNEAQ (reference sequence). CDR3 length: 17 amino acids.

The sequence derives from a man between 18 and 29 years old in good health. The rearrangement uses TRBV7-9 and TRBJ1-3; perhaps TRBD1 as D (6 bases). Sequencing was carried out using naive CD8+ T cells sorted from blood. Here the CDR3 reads CASSFYTGQESGNTIYF. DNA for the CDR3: TGTGCCAGCAGCTTCTACACAGGGCAGGAGTCTGGAAACACCATATATTTT. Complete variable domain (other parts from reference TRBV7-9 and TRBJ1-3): DTGVSQNPRHKITKRGQNVTFRCDPISEHNRLYWYRQTLGQGPEFLTYFQNEAQLEKSRLLSDRFSAERPKGSFSTLEIQRTEQGDSAMYLCASSFYTGQESGNTIYFGEGSWLTVV.